Following are 26 T cell receptor beta chains from one sample sequenced in a study of identical twins. One entry per CDR3 protein, called by TCRdb with MiXCR from the 5' RACE reads. The sample shows 450,000 or so distinct CDR3 sequences, approximately 15% of them seen only once. These records were also assigned to another study, of yellow fever vaccine responses in identical twins.

Source material: CD4+ T cells sorted from blood. All receptors derive from a woman aged 18-29 years in good health.

At least ten counts were recorded for this clonotype. The V call is TRBV4-2, the J call TRBJ2-1; 8 nucleotides align to TRBD2. Germline loops: CDR1 LGHNA, CDR2 YNFKEQ. The CDR3 has 17 amino acids. Trimming took 6 bases from V and 9 from J; bases not matched to a gene: 19. As DNA, the CDR3 is TGTGCCAGCAGAAGAATTACGGGGGGGACGACCAAGGGTGAGCAGTTCTTC. It is translated as CASRRITGGTTKGEQFF.

This sequence joins TRBV18 and TRBJ2-5, with a possible D match to TRBD2 (6 bases). Trimming cost V 1 base and J 0 bases, with 9 bases left between them. Germline V gene data show CDR1 as KGHSH and CDR2 as LQKENI. CDR3 length: 15 amino acids. The CDR3: CASSPLSGDQETQYF. The CDR3 DNA is TGTGCCAGCTCACCACTGTCGGGGGACCAAGAGACCCAGTACTTC.

The chain joins TRBV12-3 or TRBV12-4 to TRBJ2-1, with 10 positions matching TRBD2. J was trimmed by 7 bases and V by 8 bases; bases with no gene match: 14. The CDR3 extends over 16 amino acids. The chain's CDR3 is CASRSGGAGGRNEQFF. CDR3 sequence (DNA): TGTGCCAGCCGCTCGGGGGGAGCGGGAGGGAGAAATGAGCAGTTCTTC.

This clonotype was counted between two and nine times. This chain joins TRBV5-1 and TRBJ2-1; 7 nucleotides match TRBD2. Germline trimming cut 4 bases from V and 7 bases from J; bases unmatched to any gene: 8. The CDR3 is 14 amino acids. CDR1 is SGHRS and CDR2 is YFSETQ in the germline V gene. The CDR3 spells CASSAGLRGNEQFF. In DNA form, the CDR3 reads TGCGCCAGCAGCGCGGGACTACGAGGGAATGAGCAGTTCTTC. Full variable domain (missing parts from reference TRBV5-1 and TRBJ2-1): KAGVTQTPRYLIKTRGQQVTLSCSPISGHRSVSWYQQTPGQGLQFLFEYFSETQRNKGNFPGRFSGRQFSNSRSEMNVSTLELGDSALYLCASSAGLRGNEQFFGPGTRLTVL.

This clonotype was counted once. The V call is TRBV10-2, the J call TRBJ2-1; D call uncertain. Germline V CDR1 and CDR2: WSHSY, SAAADI. Trimming removed 2 bases from V and 8 bases from J, with 7 bases in between. The CDR3 is 12 residues long. The CDR3: CASSEVRDEQFF. The CDR3 coding sequence is TGCGCCAGCAGTGAGGTACGGGATGAGCAGTTCTTC.

The chain links TRBV5-1 to TRBJ2-7; 9 bases align to TRBD1. The CDR3 length is 14 residues. Per the germline V gene, CDR1 is SGHRS and CDR2 is YFSETQ. V was clipped by 4 bases and J by 2 bases; unmatched bases: 4. The CDR3 bases are TGCGCCAGCAGCACACAGGGGGCGCCCTACGAGCAGTACTTC. This codes for CASSTQGAPYEQYF.

Only a few counts were recorded for this clonotype. This rearrangement joins TRBV20-1 to TRBJ2-2; D remains unclear. Trimming left V 5 bases short and J 5 bases short, with 9 bases between. The CDR3 extends over 12 amino acids. Per germline, CDR1 DFQATT and CDR2 SNEGSKA (reference sequence). The CDR3, as DNA: TGCAGTGCTCTGAGGTGGACCGGGGAGCTGTTTTTT. Its translation is CSALRWTGELFF.

This chain joins TRBV29-1 and TRBJ2-2, with D unclear. From germline, CDR1 is SQVTM and CDR2 ANQGSEA. Trimming took off 6 bases at V and 5 bases at J, with 4 bases between the two ends. This CDR3 is built from 10 residues. The CDR3, as DNA: TGCAGCGTCCTGACCGGGGAGCTGTTTTTT. Protein product: CSVLTGELFF.

This chain links TRBV6-2 or TRBV6-3 with TRBJ2-3; the D call may be TRBD1 or TRBD2 (6 bases each). The germline V and J ends were trimmed by 6 bases and 5 bases, with 18 bases remaining between them. From germline, CDR1 is MNHEY and CDR2 SVGEGT. CDR3 length: 15 residues. The CDR3 nucleotides are TGTGCCAGCAGGCGGACAGCGGCGGAGGGAGATACGCAGTATTTT. This sequence encodes CASRRTAAEGDTQYF.

In its sample, this clonotype was seen a few times. The CDR3 sequence is CASSQVAGGPTDTQYF. In DNA, the CDR3 is TGTGCCAGCAGCCAAGTAGCGGGAGGGCCGACAGATACGCAGTATTTT. The V and J genes are TRBV3-1 and TRBJ2-3; 11 positions match TRBD2. This CDR3 spans 16 amino acids. Germline trimming cut 1 base from V and 3 bases from J; bases unmatched to any gene: 3. CDR1 LGHDT and CDR2 YNNKEL come from the germline V gene (reference sequence).

This clonotype was recorded many times. The chain combines TRBV28 with TRBJ1-1, with D perhaps TRBD1 (6 bases). Germline assignment: CDR1 MDHEN and CDR2 SYDVKM. The V and J ends lost 5 bases and 0 bases respectively, with 13 bases between them. This CDR3 region has 15 residues. The CDR3 nucleotides are TGTGCCAGCAGTGGGGGCAGGGAAATGAACACTGAAGCTTTCTTT. This codes for CASSGGREMNTEAFF.

V gene TRBV3-1 combines with J gene TRBJ1-5; possible D gene TRBD1, 5 bases. Germline values: CDR1 LGHDT, CDR2 YNNKEL (reference sequence). V was trimmed by 4 bases and J by 7 bases, leaving 8 bases between them. The CDR3 totals 12 residues. The CDR3 region has the DNA TGTGCCAGCAGCCCGGGGGAGCAGCCCCAGCATTTT. As protein: CASSPGEQPQHF.

Only a few counts were recorded for this clonotype. The chain carries TRBV20-1 and TRBJ2-5, with 13 bases lining up with TRBD2. The germline V gene encodes CDR1 DFQATT and CDR2 SNEGSKA (reference sequence). The V gene end was trimmed by 4 bases and the J gene end by 4 bases; junction bases not matched to a gene: 9. This CDR3 contains 16 residues. The CDR3, as DNA: TGCAGTGCTAAACACAAAGGACTAGCGGGGGTAGAGACCCAGTACTTC. As protein: CSAKHKGLAGVETQYF.

This rearrangement joins TRBV5-1 to TRBJ2-1, with D uncertain. V dropped 4 bases and J dropped 9 bases, with 20 bases sitting between them. Germline assignment: CDR1 SGHRS and CDR2 YFSETQ. The CDR3 consists of 15 residues. CDR3 DNA sequence: TGCGCCAGCAGCCACGGGCCCTCGATCGATGGTGAGCAGTTCTTC. It is translated as CASSHGPSIDGEQFF.

The table lists this clonotype with a few counts. This rearrangement joins TRBV7-3 to TRBJ2-3, with a possible D match to TRBD2 (6 bases). Germline CDR1 is SGHTA and CDR2 is FQGTGA. Trimming took 0 bases from V and 4 from J, leaving 8 bases between them. This CDR3 is built from 14 residues. The chain's CDR3 is CASSLTPGADTQYF. CDR3 DNA sequence: TGTGCCAGCAGCTTAACACCGGGGGCAGATACGCAGTATTTT.

This clonotype occurred many times. The J gene is TRBJ2-3, the V gene TRBV9; 8 bases are shared with TRBD2. Germline CDR1 and CDR2: SGDLS and YYNGEE. V lost 5 bases and J lost 5; bases outside the gene matches: 4. The CDR3 spans 13 residues. The CDR3 loop reads CASSGRGGDTQYF. The CDR3 bases are TGTGCCAGCAGTGGCCGGGGGGGAGATACGCAGTATTTT.

Ten or more counts support this clonotype. The V gene is TRBV7-9, the J gene TRBJ2-1, with a possible D match to TRBD1 (6 bases). Trimming removed 5 bases at V and 9 bases at J, with 14 bases between. This CDR3 is built from 13 residues. Germline V gene lookup returns CDR1 SEHNR and CDR2 FQNEAQ (reference sequence). CDR3 in DNA: TGTGCCAGCAGCCTTGCACAGGGTCTTGAGCAGTTCTTC. As protein: CASSLAQGLEQFF.

CDR3 sequence (DNA): TGTGCCAGCAGTTACTCGGGTCTAGCGGGGGGACGAGGGAATGAGCAGTTCTTC. Protein sequence: CASSYSGLAGGRGNEQFF. V is TRBV6-5 and J is TRBJ2-1, with 11 bases fitting TRBD2. From germline, CDR1 is MNHEY and CDR2 SVGAGI. V shed 0 bases and J 7 bases; nucleotides not matched to a gene: 11. The CDR3 length is 18 residues.

This clonotype was picked up a small number of times. The chain carries TRBV7-9 and TRBJ2-5; 11 bases fit TRBD2. Germline CDR1 and CDR2: SEHNR and FQNEAQ (reference sequence). V was pared by 1 base and J by 5 bases, with 9 bases of the junction left unmatched. The length of the CDR3 is 17 residues. Written as DNA, the CDR3 is TGTGCCAGCAGCTTAGTAGCTAGCGGGAGGTCAAGGGAGACCCAGTACTTC. The encoded protein is CASSLVASGRSRETQYF.

This clonotype showed up many times. This chain uses TRBV20-1 with TRBJ2-1; 8 positions agree with TRBD1. Trimming took 6 bases from V and 8 from J; bases not matched to a gene: 6. The germline V gene encodes CDR1 DFQATT and CDR2 SNEGSKA (reference sequence). The CDR3 totals 12 residues. CDR3 amino acids: CSAPDRGYEQFF. The CDR3 nucleotides read TGCAGTGCGCCCGACAGGGGCTATGAGCAGTTCTTC.

The chain joins TRBV4-1 to TRBJ2-1, with D possibly being TRBD1 or TRBD2 (5 bases each). CDR3 length: 18 residues. Between the trimmed V and J ends, which lost 1 base and 0 bases, there was a span of 16 bases. Per germline, CDR1 MGHRA and CDR2 YSYEKL. CDR3 in DNA: TGCGCCAGCAGCCAAGTGGGGGTCAGGAAAAGCTCCTACAATGAGCAGTTCTTC. This translates into CASSQVGVRKSSYNEQFF.

This clonotype was picked up a small number of times. Here the CDR3 reads CSARPPGLAPVHEQYF. The DNA for the CDR3 is TGCAGTGCTAGGCCCCCCGGACTAGCGCCCGTCCACGAGCAGTACTTC. This chain connects TRBV20-1 to TRBJ2-7; 9 nucleotides align to TRBD2. V trimming: 3 bases; J trimming: 5 bases; junction bases outside the gene matches: 14. This CDR3 is built from 16 residues. CDR1 DFQATT and CDR2 SNEGSKA come from the germline V gene (reference sequence).

The V and J genes are TRBV6-2 or TRBV6-3 and TRBJ2-7; TRBD2 aligns across 13 bases. The V and J ends lost 2 bases and 4 bases, in that order; junction bases with no gene match: 8. This CDR3 is built from 17 residues. Germline loops: CDR1 MNHEY, CDR2 SVGEGT. The CDR3 spells CASSYLRTSGSRYEQYF. CDR3 nucleotides: TGTGCCAGCAGTTACCTGCGGACTAGCGGGAGTCGGTACGAGCAGTACTTC.

This clonotype was observed at least ten times. This chain uses TRBV5-1 with TRBJ2-1, with 11 positions matching TRBD2. V gave up 2 bases and J gave up 9 bases; unmatched junction bases: 10. Germline V gives CDR1 SGHRS, CDR2 YFSETQ. The CDR3 totals 16 residues. The CDR3 DNA is TGCGCCAGCAGCTTTTCCGGTAGCGGGAGGGCCGTTGAGCAGTTCTTC. Protein: CASSFSGSGRAVEQFF.

V is TRBV3-1 and J is TRBJ2-1; the D is unclear. V was cut by 3 bases and J by 0 bases, with 6 bases left in between. Germline V gene data show CDR1 as LGHDT and CDR2 as YNNKEL (reference sequence). This CDR3 is built from 14 residues. The CDR3, as DNA: TGTGCCAGCAGCCAGGATTTCTCCTACAATGAGCAGTTCTTC. This encodes CASSQDFSYNEQFF.

This clonotype turned up a few times. The chain is built from TRBV5-7 and TRBJ2-7; 8 bases line up with TRBD1. TRBV5-7 is sorted into the ORF group, with uncertain function. V dropped 4 bases and J dropped 6; count of bases not matched to a gene: 15. This CDR3 comprises 16 residues. The CDR3 protein is CASSQAGGAGRSEQYF. CDR3 sequence (DNA): TGTGCCAGCAGCCAAGCAGGGGGCGCAGGTCGGTCCGAGCAGTACTTC.